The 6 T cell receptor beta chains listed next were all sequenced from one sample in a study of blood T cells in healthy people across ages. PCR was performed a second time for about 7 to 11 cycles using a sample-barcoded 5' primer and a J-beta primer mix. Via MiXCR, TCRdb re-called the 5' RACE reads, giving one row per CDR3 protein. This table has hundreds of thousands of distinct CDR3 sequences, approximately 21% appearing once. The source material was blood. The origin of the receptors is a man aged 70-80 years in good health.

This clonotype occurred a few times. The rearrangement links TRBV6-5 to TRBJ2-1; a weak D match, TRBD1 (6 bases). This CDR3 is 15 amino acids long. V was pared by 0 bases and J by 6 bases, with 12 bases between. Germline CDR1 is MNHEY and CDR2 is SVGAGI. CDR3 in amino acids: CASSYSTGLSNEQFF. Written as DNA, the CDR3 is TGTGCCAGCAGTTACTCCACAGGGTTGTCCAATGAGCAGTTCTTC.

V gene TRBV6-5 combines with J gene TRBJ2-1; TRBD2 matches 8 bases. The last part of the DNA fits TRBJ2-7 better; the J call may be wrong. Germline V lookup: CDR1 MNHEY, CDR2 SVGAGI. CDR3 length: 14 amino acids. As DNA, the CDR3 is TGTGCCAGCAGTTCACAGCGGGAGAGGTACGAGCAGTACGTC. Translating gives CASSSQRERYEQYV.

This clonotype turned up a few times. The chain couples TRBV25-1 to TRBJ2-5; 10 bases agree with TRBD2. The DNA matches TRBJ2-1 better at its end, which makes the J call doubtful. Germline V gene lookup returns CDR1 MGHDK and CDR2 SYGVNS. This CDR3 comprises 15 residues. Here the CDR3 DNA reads TGTGCCAGCAGTGAATGGACTAGCGGTCGGAATGAGCAGTTCTTC. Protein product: CASSEWTSGRNEQFF.

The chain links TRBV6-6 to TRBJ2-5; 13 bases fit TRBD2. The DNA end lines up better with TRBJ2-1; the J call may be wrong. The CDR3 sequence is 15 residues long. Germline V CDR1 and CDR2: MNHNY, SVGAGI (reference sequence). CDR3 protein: CASSTLAGGPSEQFF. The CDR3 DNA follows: TGTGCCAGCAGTACACTAGCGGGAGGGCCCTCGGAGCAGTTCTTC.

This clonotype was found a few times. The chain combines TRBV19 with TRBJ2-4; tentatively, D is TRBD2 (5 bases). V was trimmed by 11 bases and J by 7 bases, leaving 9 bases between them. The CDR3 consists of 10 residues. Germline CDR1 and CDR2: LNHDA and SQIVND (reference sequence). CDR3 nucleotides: TGTGCCGCTGGGAGCAACATTCAGTACTTC. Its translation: CAAGSNIQYF.

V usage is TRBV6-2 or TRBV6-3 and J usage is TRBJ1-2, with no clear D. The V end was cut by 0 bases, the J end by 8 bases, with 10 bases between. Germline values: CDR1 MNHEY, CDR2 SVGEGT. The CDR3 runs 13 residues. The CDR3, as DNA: TGTGCCAGCAGTTACTCGAGTCCAGAAGGCTACACCTTC. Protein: CASSYSSPEGYTF.